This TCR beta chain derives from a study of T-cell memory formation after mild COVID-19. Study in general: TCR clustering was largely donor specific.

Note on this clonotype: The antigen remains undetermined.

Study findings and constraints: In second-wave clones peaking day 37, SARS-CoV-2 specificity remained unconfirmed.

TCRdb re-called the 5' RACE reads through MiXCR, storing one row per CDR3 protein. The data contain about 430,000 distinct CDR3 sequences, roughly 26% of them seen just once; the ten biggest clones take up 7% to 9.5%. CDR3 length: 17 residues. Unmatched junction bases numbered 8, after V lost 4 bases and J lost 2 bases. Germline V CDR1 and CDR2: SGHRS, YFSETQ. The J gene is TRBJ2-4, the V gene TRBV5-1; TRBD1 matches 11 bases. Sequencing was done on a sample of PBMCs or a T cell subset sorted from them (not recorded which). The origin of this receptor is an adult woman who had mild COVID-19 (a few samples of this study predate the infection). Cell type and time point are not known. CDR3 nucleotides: TGCGCCAGCAGCCGTTCGGACAGGGGGCGTACCAAAAACATTCAGTACTTC. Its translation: CASSRSDRGRTKNIQYF.